The 14 T cell receptor beta chains reported below all come from one sample, sequenced in a study of spatial heterogeneity in lung cancer. A single record per CDR3 protein comes from TCRdb applying MiXCR to the 5' RACE reads. The data show 35,000 to 45,000 distinct CDR3 sequences, roughly 5.4% seen once. Time point indicated: sample taken at primary tumor resection. The sequenced sample was PBMCs, obtained at surgery. These receptors all stem from a female donor with early-stage non-small cell lung cancer.

The sample holds many counts of this clonotype. V and J are TRBV12-3 or TRBV12-4 and TRBJ2-5, with D uncertain. CDR3 length: 14 residues. V shed 1 base and J shed 3 bases, with 9 bases lying between them. CDR3 in amino acids: CASSLVRRKETQYF. CDR3 bases: TGTGCCAGCAGTTTAGTTCGCCGGAAAGAGACCCAGTACTTC.

Ten or more counts support this clonotype. This chain uses TRBV29-1 with TRBJ2-1, with D possibly being TRBD2 (6 bases). CDR1 is SQVTM and CDR2 is ANQGSEA in the germline V gene. V lost 3 bases and J 1 base, leaving 22 bases between the germline ends. The CDR3 covers 18 residues. This CDR3 is CSVDGLPGGPRSYNEQFF. The DNA of the CDR3 is TGCAGCGTTGACGGACTTCCCGGGGGACCCCGTTCCTACAATGAGCAGTTCTTC.

In its sample, this clonotype was seen many times. This chain joins TRBV5-4 and TRBJ2-5; D is perhaps TRBD1 (5 bases). This CDR3 is built from 14 residues. Germline V gives CDR1 SGHNT, CDR2 YYREEE (reference sequence). V was cut by 2 bases and J by 4 bases, with 12 bases left in between. DNA for the CDR3: TGTGCCAGCAGCTTAGGATACAGGCGAGAGACCCAGTACTTC. Amino acids: CASSLGYRRETQYF.

In this sample, this clonotype turned up a few times. The chain links TRBV18 to TRBJ1-5; D gene ambiguous. Germline assignment: CDR1 KGHSH and CDR2 LQKENI. The length of the CDR3 is 15 residues. Trimming cost V 3 bases and J 0 bases, with 9 bases left between them. The CDR3 sequence is CASSPLAGSNQPQHF. As DNA, the CDR3 is TGTGCCAGCTCACCGCTTGCGGGTAGCAATCAGCCCCAGCATTTT.

This chain's CDR3 is CASSLEPRTNNQPQHF. The CDR3 DNA sequence: TGTGCCAGCAGCTTGGAACCCAGGACAAACAATCAGCCCCAGCATTTT. The V gene is TRBV5-5, the J gene TRBJ1-5; D may be TRBD1 (5 bases). V was trimmed by 0 bases and J by 3 bases, leaving 13 bases between them. This CDR3 comprises 16 residues. CDR1 and CDR2 from the germline V gene are SGHKS and YYEKEE (reference sequence). Variable domain in full (rest from reference TRBV5-5 and TRBJ1-5): DAGVTQSPTHLIKTRGQQVTLRCSPISGHKSVSWYQQVLGQGPQFIFQYYEKEERGRGNFPDRFSARQFPNYSSELNVNALLLGDSALYLCASSLEPRTNNQPQHFGDGTRLSIL.

This clonotype has ten or more counts. The chain couples TRBV12-3 or TRBV12-4 to TRBJ1-5; perhaps TRBD1 as D (5 bases). V dropped 5 bases and J dropped 3 bases, with 20 bases sitting between them. CDR3 length equals 17 residues. The chain's CDR3 is CASSTRVGPILNQPQHF. The CDR3 nucleotides read TGTGCCAGCAGTACCAGGGTTGGGCCGATACTCAATCAGCCCCAGCATTTT.

This clonotype was seen many times. The chain has TRBV30 and TRBJ2-1; 8 positions match TRBD1. This CDR3 is 16 amino acids long. With V trimmed by 8 bases and J by 4 bases, 16 bases remained unmatched. Looked up from germline, CDR1 is GTSNPN and CDR2 is SVGIG (reference sequence). CDR3 sequence reads: CALRAQGAFGYNEQFF. The CDR3 region has the DNA TGTGCCCTCAGGGCGCAGGGGGCTTTCGGGTACAATGAGCAGTTCTTC.

This clonotype was recorded many times. The rearrangement links TRBV6-1 to TRBJ2-7; tentatively, D is TRBD2 (5 bases). The V end was cut by 6 bases, the J end by 1 base, with 16 bases between. The length of the CDR3 is 15 residues. Looked up from germline, CDR1 is MNHNS and CDR2 is SASEGT. The DNA of the CDR3 is TGTGCCAGCAGCGGCACCCTGGGCGGGTCCTACGAGCAGTACTTC. Protein sequence: CASSGTLGGSYEQYF.

This chain connects TRBV20-1 to TRBJ1-2, with 8 bases that match TRBD1. V lost 0 bases and J lost 6; bases outside the gene matches: 6. CDR1 DFQATT and CDR2 SNEGSKA come from the germline V gene (reference sequence). The CDR3 is 14 residues long. As DNA, the CDR3 is TGCAGTGCTAGAGATCCGGGACAGGTAGATGGCTACACCTTC. This codes for CSARDPGQVDGYTF.

The chain couples TRBV24-1 to TRBJ2-2, with 9 bases aligning to TRBD1. CDR1 and CDR2 from the germline V gene are KGHDR and SFDVKD. J gave up 0 bases and V 3 bases, and 1 base lay outside the gene matches. The CDR3 is 16 residues long. The CDR3 loop is CATSDGDRANTGELFF. The CDR3 coding sequence is TGTGCCACCAGTGATGGGGACAGGGCGAACACCGGGGAGCTGTTTTTT.

This clonotype was detected ten times or more. The rearrangement joins TRBV12-3 or TRBV12-4 to TRBJ2-1, with a weak D call TRBD2 (5 bases). Trimming removed 6 bases from V and 6 bases from J, with 12 bases in between. CDR3 length equals 13 residues. CDR3 in amino acids: CASRIGESNEQFF. In DNA form, the CDR3 reads TGTGCCAGCAGAATCGGGGAGTCCAATGAGCAGTTCTTC.

In its sample, this clonotype was seen many times. This rearrangement joins TRBV6-5 to TRBJ2-3; no reliable D call. The germline V and J ends were trimmed by 0 bases and 2 bases, with 9 bases remaining between them. The CDR3 has 15 amino acids. The germline gives CDR1 MNHEY, CDR2 SVGAGI. The CDR3 bases are TGTGCCAGCAGTTACTCGATCACTCCCACAGATACGCAGTATTTT. Amino acids: CASSYSITPTDTQYF.

This clonotype was seen repeatedly, ten times or more. The chain combines TRBV7-2 with TRBJ2-7, with D perhaps TRBD2 (6 bases). The CDR3 has 14 amino acids. In germline, CDR1 is SGHTA, CDR2 FQGNSA. The V end lost 3 bases, the J end lost 3 bases, and 12 bases lay between the germline ends. CDR3 sequence: CASSFSSGDYEQYF. CDR3 coding DNA: TGTGCCAGCAGCTTTAGTAGCGGAGACTACGAGCAGTACTTC. The full variable domain, completed using reference TRBV7-2 and TRBJ2-7, is GAGVSQSPSNKVTEKGKDVELRCDPISGHTALYWYRQSLGQGLEFLIYFQGNSAPDKSGLPSDRFSAERTGGSVSTLTIQRTQQEDSAVYLCASSFSSGDYEQYFGPGTRLTVT.

The sample holds many counts of this clonotype. The chain carries TRBV3-1 and TRBJ2-2, with 10 bases lining up with TRBD1. V was pared by 5 bases and J by 5 bases, with 5 bases of the junction left unmatched. CDR3 size: 15 residues. Germline V gene data show CDR1 as LGHDT and CDR2 as YNNKEL (reference sequence). In DNA, the CDR3 is TGTGCCAGCAGCTCCCGGGACAGGGGAACCGGGGAGCTGTTTTTT. This sequence encodes CASSSRDRGTGELFF.